These 26 T cell receptor beta chains were all obtained from the same sample, sequenced in a study of response to subunit inactivated influenza vaccine. In TCRdb, the RT-PCR reads were re-called with MiXCR into one record per CDR3 protein. Here the sample spans approximately 500,000 distinct CDR3 sequences, around 25% being singletons. These data were likewise used in another study, on T cells expressing NK-cell markers. According to that study: 5'RACE template switching with UMIs generated TCR beta cDNA.

This sample comprised CD4+ T cells sorted from PBMCs, obtained about 11 days after vaccination. These receptors were collected from a man in his fifties who received an inactivated influenza vaccine.

V usage is TRBV5-1 and J usage is TRBJ2-7; 7 positions match TRBD1. Germline V gene data show CDR1 as SGHRS and CDR2 as YFSETQ. This CDR3 is 16 amino acids long. The V segment lost 3 bases and the J segment 1 base; nucleotides outside the gene matches: 10. CDR3 in amino acids: CASSWRTGPNSYEQYF. The DNA of the CDR3 is TGCGCCAGCAGCTGGCGGACAGGACCCAATTCCTACGAGCAGTACTTC.

In DNA, the CDR3 is TGTGCCAGCAGCCAGGGACTAGCGGGAGGTGGGCAGTACTTC. Translation gives CASSQGLAGGGQYF. This sequence joins TRBV7-2 and TRBJ2-7, with 15 bases that match TRBD2. The CDR3 runs to 14 residues. Germline V gene sequence: CDR1 SGHTA, CDR2 FQGNSA. The ends lost 5 bases at V and 9 bases at J; junction bases unmatched: 5.

CDR3 region: CSASRPRGNTEAFF. In DNA form, the CDR3 reads TGCAGTGCTAGCCGGCCCCGGGGGAACACTGAAGCTTTCTTT. The chain is built from TRBV20-1 and TRBJ1-1, with D unclear. The CDR3 totals 14 residues. The V end was cut by 3 bases, the J end by 1 base, with 12 bases between. Germline V gene data show CDR1 as DFQATT and CDR2 as SNEGSKA (reference sequence).

The J gene is TRBJ2-3, the V gene TRBV4-1; D not certain. Between the trimmed V and J ends, which lost 0 bases and 10 bases, there was a span of 11 bases. Germline CDR1 and CDR2: MGHRA and YSYEKL. CDR3 length: 13 residues. CDR3 sequence: CASSQDRGWAQYF. The CDR3 DNA reads as TGCGCCAGCAGCCAAGATCGAGGTTGGGCGCAGTATTTT.

This clonotype was seen a few times. The chain couples TRBV6-1 to TRBJ2-1; D is perhaps TRBD1 or TRBD2 (6 bases each). The CDR3 contains 15 residues. Germline lookup yields CDR1 MNHNS and CDR2 SASEGT. V lost 4 bases and J lost 6, with 16 bases in between. The CDR3 here is CASSAGGGGINEQFF. The CDR3 DNA is TGTGCCAGCAGTGCCGGAGGGGGAGGTATCAATGAGCAGTTCTTC.

This chain uses TRBV10-3 with TRBJ1-1; D is undetermined. Looked up from germline, CDR1 is ENHRY and CDR2 is SYGVKD. Trimming took off 7 bases at V and 0 bases at J, with 9 bases between the two ends. This CDR3 is built from 13 residues. The CDR3 spells CAIIPEMNTEAFF. The CDR3 DNA reads TGTGCCATCATTCCCGAAATGAACACTGAAGCTTTCTTT.

The CDR3 region has the DNA TGTGCCAGCAGCCCGCGCGTGGGTGGCCATGAGCAGTTCTTC. It codes for CASSPRVGGHEQFF. This sequence joins TRBV5-6 and TRBJ2-1, with no clear D. The CDR3 contains 14 residues. Germline V gene sequence: CDR1 SGHDT, CDR2 YYEEEE. V was trimmed by 4 bases and J by 8 bases, leaving 16 bases between them.

The chain combines TRBV4-3 with TRBJ2-1; D is unclear. CDR1 is LGHNA and CDR2 is YSLEER in the germline V gene. Trimming removed 0 bases at V and 9 bases at J, with 12 bases between. The CDR3 has 14 residues. The CDR3 DNA is TGCGCCAGCAGCCAAGACCCCCGGGCCACTGAGCAGTTCTTC. It specifies CASSQDPRATEQFF.

This clonotype was counted between two and nine times. V and J are TRBV3-1 and TRBJ2-7; D not resolved. In germline, CDR1 is LGHDT, CDR2 YNNKEL (reference sequence). CDR3 length: 14 amino acids. V dropped 4 bases and J dropped 3 bases, with 13 bases sitting between them. The CDR3 protein is CASSPPGTSYEQYF. The DNA of the CDR3 is TGTGCCAGCAGCCCACCCGGAACGAGCTACGAGCAGTACTTC.

The chain uses TRBV20-1 and TRBJ2-7, with TRBD1 matching 7 bases. The J segment lost 2 bases and the V segment lost 4 bases, leaving 5 bases of the junction unmatched. The CDR3 contains 13 residues. In germline, CDR1 is DFQATT, CDR2 SNEGSKA (reference sequence). This chain's CDR3 is CSATPGQAYEQYF. The CDR3 region has the DNA TGCAGTGCTACCCCTGGACAGGCCTACGAGCAGTACTTC.

The chain recombines TRBV6-1 with TRBJ1-2; TRBD1 might be the D (6 bases). This CDR3 has 14 residues. Germline assignment: CDR1 MNHNS and CDR2 SASEGT. V was clipped by 5 bases and J by 4 bases, with 14 bases between them. The CDR3 sequence is CASSRRDTLYGYTF. CDR3 nucleotides: TGTGCCAGCAGTCGACGGGACACTCTCTATGGCTACACCTTC.

Only a few counts were recorded for this clonotype. This rearrangement joins TRBV7-6 to TRBJ2-6; 8 bases map to TRBD1. The CDR3 spans 19 residues. After removal of 4 bases from V and 0 bases from J, the junction contained 11 bases not matched to a gene. Germline values: CDR1 SGHVS, CDR2 FNYEAQ. The CDR3 nucleotides read TGTGCCAGCAGCTCGGTTCGGACAGGGAAATTCTCTGGGGCCAACGTCCTGACTTTC. This sequence encodes CASSSVRTGKFSGANVLTF.

V is TRBV12-3 or TRBV12-4 and J is TRBJ1-2, with D unclear. CDR3 length: 14 amino acids. The V gene lost 2 bases and the J gene lost 4 bases, with 11 bases spanning the gap. CDR3 sequence: CASSLSLGIYGYTF. The CDR3 nucleotides are TGTGCCAGCAGTTTATCTCTGGGGATCTATGGCTACACCTTC.

The V call is TRBV29-1, the J call TRBJ2-7, with a weak D call TRBD2 (6 bases). This CDR3 contains 14 residues. Germline assignment: CDR1 SQVTM and CDR2 ANQGSEA. Trimming removed 2 bases from V and 3 bases from J, with 14 bases in between. This chain's CDR3 is CSVELPGVSYEQYF. The DNA for the CDR3 is TGCAGCGTTGAACTCCCGGGGGTTAGCTACGAGCAGTACTTC.

V gene TRBV20-1 combines with J gene TRBJ2-7; 7 nucleotides align to TRBD1. Germline V gene sequence: CDR1 DFQATT, CDR2 SNEGSKA (reference sequence). This CDR3 region has 15 residues. Trimming took 5 bases from V and 3 from J; bases not matched to a gene: 13. The CDR3 spells CSAHTPGQRYYEQYF. DNA of the CDR3: TGCAGTGCTCACACTCCGGGACAGCGGTACTACGAGCAGTACTTC.

A few counts support this clonotype. V usage is TRBV4-3 and J usage is TRBJ2-1; 8 nucleotides agree with TRBD2. CDR3 length: 17 amino acids. After removal of 3 bases from V and 3 bases from J, the junction contained 10 bases not matched to a gene. CDR1 LGHNA and CDR2 YSLEER come from the germline V gene. Here the CDR3 reads CASSQESEAGVYNEQFF. CDR3 nucleotide sequence: TGCGCCAGCAGCCAGGAGAGTGAAGCGGGGGTCTACAATGAGCAGTTCTTC.

The chain joins TRBV6-1 to TRBJ1-6, with TRBD1 matching 10 bases. CDR1 MNHNS and CDR2 SASEGT come from the germline V gene. V trimming: 4 bases; J trimming: 10 bases; junction bases outside the gene matches: 4. The CDR3 loop spans 14 amino acids. The CDR3 loop reads CASSGDRGRSPLHF. The CDR3 DNA reads as TGTGCCAGCAGTGGTGACAGGGGGCGGTCACCCCTCCACTTT.

The J gene is TRBJ2-3, the V gene TRBV7-6, with 9 nucleotides matching TRBD1. Trimming cost V 1 base and J 2 bases; bases outside gene matches: 7. The germline V gene encodes CDR1 SGHVS and CDR2 FNYEAQ. There are 17 residues in the CDR3. In DNA, the CDR3 is TGTGCCAGCAGCTTAGACGAGGGACAGGGTAACACAGATACGCAGTATTTT. Translated: CASSLDEGQGNTDTQYF.

This clonotype has only a few counts. The V call is TRBV20-1, the J call TRBJ1-4; 7 nucleotides align to TRBD1. Looked up from germline, CDR1 is DFQATT and CDR2 is SNEGSKA (reference sequence). Unmatched junction bases numbered 3, after V lost 3 bases and J lost 2 bases. The CDR3 has 14 residues. CDR3: CSARGQSTNEKLFF. The CDR3 bases are TGCAGTGCTAGGGGACAGTCGACTAATGAAAAACTGTTTTTT.

On this clonotype: At one end the junction does not follow the germline gene, possibly because of a read error. This rearrangement joins TRBV29-1 to TRBJ1-1; TRBD1 aligns across 7 bases. This CDR3 spans 13 amino acids. Germline V CDR1 and CDR2: SQVTM, ANQGSEA. The CDR3 DNA reads TGCAGCGTTCAAGAGGGGGCGTTCACTGAAGCTTTCTTT. Residues: CSVQEGAFTEAFF.

The CDR3 sequence is CAISGLAGAEQYF. CDR3 DNA: TGTGCCATCAGTGGTCTAGCGGGAGCCGAGCAGTACTTC. V gene TRBV10-3 combines with J gene TRBJ2-7, with 10 nucleotides matching TRBD2. The CDR3 is made up of 13 amino acids. Trimming removed 4 bases from V and 6 bases from J; junction bases left unmatched: 3. Per germline, CDR1 ENHRY and CDR2 SYGVKD.

This clonotype was counted ten times or more. The chain is built from TRBV5-6 and TRBJ1-1; tentative D call: TRBD1 (6 bases). CDR1 is SGHDT, CDR2 YYEEEE, per germline. This CDR3 has 15 amino acids. V gave up 2 bases and J gave up 1 base, with 12 bases separating them. The CDR3 coding sequence is TGTGCCAGCAGCTTTCCCGACAGGAAGAACACTGAAGCTTTCTTT. Its protein product is CASSFPDRKNTEAFF.

CDR3 loop: CASSQETGTSGGFEQYF. CDR3 in DNA: TGTGCCAGCAGCCAAGAGACTGGGACTAGCGGCGGCTTCGAGCAGTACTTC. The chain recombines TRBV4-2 with TRBJ2-7; TRBD2 matches 11 bases. V trimming: 0 bases; J trimming: 6 bases; junction bases outside the gene matches: 10. The CDR3 is 17 residues long. Germline V gene sequence: CDR1 LGHNA, CDR2 YNFKEQ.

This clonotype has just a few counts. The J gene is TRBJ2-5, the V gene TRBV20-1; 8 bases align to TRBD2. This CDR3 has 14 amino acids. Losses at the gene ends were 4 bases for V and 5 bases for J; bases not matched to a gene: 9. Germline V gene sequence: CDR1 DFQATT, CDR2 SNEGSKA (reference sequence). The CDR3 sequence: CSAIPSGLGETQYF. The DNA for the CDR3 is TGCAGTGCTATCCCTAGCGGGCTCGGGGAGACCCAGTACTTC.

A few counts support this clonotype. The chain joins TRBV7-8 to TRBJ2-7; the D gene could be TRBD1 or TRBD2 (5 bases each). The CDR3 is 16 residues long. Per germline, CDR1 SGHVS and CDR2 FQNEAQ. With 3 bases removed from V and 0 bases from J, the gap between germline ends came to 15 bases. The chain's CDR3 is CASSFFIGAGSYEQYF. The CDR3 nucleotides are TGTGCCAGCAGCTTTTTTATTGGGGCGGGCTCCTACGAGCAGTACTTC.

The chain joins TRBV5-1 to TRBJ1-4; D ambiguous. The germline V gene encodes CDR1 SGHRS and CDR2 YFSETQ. The CDR3 has 16 amino acids. The V end lost 0 bases, the J end lost 0 bases, and 9 bases lay between the germline ends. CDR3 coding DNA: TGCGCCAGCAGCTTGGGCAGGCCTGCAACTAATGAAAAACTGTTTTTT. As protein: CASSLGRPATNEKLFF.